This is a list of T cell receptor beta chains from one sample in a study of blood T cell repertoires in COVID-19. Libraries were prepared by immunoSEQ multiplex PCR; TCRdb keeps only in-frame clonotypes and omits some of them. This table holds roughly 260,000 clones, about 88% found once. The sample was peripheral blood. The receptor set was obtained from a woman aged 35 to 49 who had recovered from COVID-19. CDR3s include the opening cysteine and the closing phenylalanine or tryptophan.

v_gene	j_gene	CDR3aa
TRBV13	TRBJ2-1	CASTLDTYYNEQFF
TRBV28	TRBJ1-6	CASTPRLSSYNSPLHF
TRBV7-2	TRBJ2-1	CASSLAHGGRATNEQFF
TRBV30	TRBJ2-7	CAWSVSNEQYF
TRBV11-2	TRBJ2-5	CASSLSGARETQYF
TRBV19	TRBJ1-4	CASSTGTEGEKLFF
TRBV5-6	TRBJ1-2	CASSLDRPYGYTF
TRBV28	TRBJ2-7	CASYRDRGSYEQYF
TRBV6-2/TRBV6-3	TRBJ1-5	CASSYNVQGRSNQPQHF
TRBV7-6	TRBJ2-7	CASSPERSYEQYF
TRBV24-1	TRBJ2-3	CATSDSGTSPVTQYF
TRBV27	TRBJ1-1	CASSSPFRSTEAFF
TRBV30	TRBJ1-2	CAWSVRTVVTREGYTF
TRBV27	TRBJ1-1	CASNPSAGEMNTEAFF
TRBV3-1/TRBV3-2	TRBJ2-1	CASSRRSGLTRFGSYNEQFF
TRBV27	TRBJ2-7	CASSNGGPVSYEQYF
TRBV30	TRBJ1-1	CAWRGAGAGTEAFF
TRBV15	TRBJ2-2	CATSRQVLLQNTGELFF
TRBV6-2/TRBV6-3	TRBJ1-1	CASSYDRGEAFF
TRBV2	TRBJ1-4	CASSDGGRREKLFF
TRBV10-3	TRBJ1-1	CAISDSMNTEAFF
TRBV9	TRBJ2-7	CASSVSSGSYEQYF
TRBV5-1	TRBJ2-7	CASSHTGTSGGGQYF
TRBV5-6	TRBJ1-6	CASSLGGRNSPLHF